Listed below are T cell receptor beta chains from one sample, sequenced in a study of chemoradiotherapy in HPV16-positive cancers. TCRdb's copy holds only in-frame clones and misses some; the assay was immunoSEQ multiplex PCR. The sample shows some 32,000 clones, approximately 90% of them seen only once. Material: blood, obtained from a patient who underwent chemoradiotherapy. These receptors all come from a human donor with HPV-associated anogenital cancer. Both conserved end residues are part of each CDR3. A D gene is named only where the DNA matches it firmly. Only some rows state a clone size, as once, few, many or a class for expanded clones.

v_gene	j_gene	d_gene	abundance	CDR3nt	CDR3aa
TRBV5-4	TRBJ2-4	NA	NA	TGTGCCAGCAGTGGTGGCGGGCATGAGGACAAAAACATTCAGTACTTC	CASSGGGHEDKNIQYF
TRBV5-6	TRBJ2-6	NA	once	TGTGCCAGCAGCCTTTCTGGGGCCAACGTCCTGACTTTC	CASSLSGANVLTF
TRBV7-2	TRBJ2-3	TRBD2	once	TGTGCCAGCAGCTTAGCGGGAACTAGCGGGGGGCTCTCAGATACGCAGTATTTT	CASSLAGTSGGLSDTQYF
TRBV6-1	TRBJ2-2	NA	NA	TGTGCCAGCAGTCCCTGGGGGGGGGCCGTCGGGGAGCTGTTTTTT	CASSPWGGAVGELFF
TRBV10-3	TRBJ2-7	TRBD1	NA	TGTGCCAGCAGTTCCCCCGAAGAAGGACAGGATACCTACGAGCAGTACTTC	CASSSPEEGQDTYEQYF
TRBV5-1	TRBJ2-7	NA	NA	TGCGCCAGCAGCTCGGGACGGGCGGAGTCGGAGCAGTACTTC	CASSSGRAESEQYF
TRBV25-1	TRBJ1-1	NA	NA	TGTGCCAGCAGTGAATATCGGGGGTCCACTGAAGCTTTCTTT	CASSEYRGSTEAFF
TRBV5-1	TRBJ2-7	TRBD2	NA	TGCGCCAGCAGCCTCACTAGCGGGAGCTCCTACGAGCAGTACTTC	CASSLTSGSSYEQYF
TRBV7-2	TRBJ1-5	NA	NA	TGTGCCAGCAGCTTAGGCAGGGTACCAAATCAGCCCCAGCATTTT	CASSLGRVPNQPQHF
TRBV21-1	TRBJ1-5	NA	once	TGTGCCAGCAGCACTTGGGCAGGGAGAAATCAGCCCCAGCATTTT	CASSTWAGRNQPQHF
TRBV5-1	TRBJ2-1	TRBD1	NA	TGCGCCAGCAGCTTGGATGGGGGACAGCTGGGGAGAGGCTACAATGAGCAGTTCTTC	CASSLDGGQLGRGYNEQFF
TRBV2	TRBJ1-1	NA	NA	TGTGCCAGCAGTGAGGGCCGGGGGCACACTGAAGCTTTCTTT	CASSEGRGHTEAFF
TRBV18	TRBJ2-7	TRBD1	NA	TGTGCCAGCTCACCGGACAGGGCAGGCGAGCAGTACTTC	CASSPDRAGEQYF
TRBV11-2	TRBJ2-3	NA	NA	TGTGCCAGCAGCTTAAACGCTTTCGCAGATACGCAGTATTTT	CASSLNAFADTQYF
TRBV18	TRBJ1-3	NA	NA	TGTGCCAGCTCACCGACCGGGGGGATCTCTGGAAACACCATATATTTT	CASSPTGGISGNTIYF
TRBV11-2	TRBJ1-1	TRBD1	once	TGTGCCAGCAGCTTGACAGGGGGCAGGGCCACTGAAGCTTTCTTT	CASSLTGGRATEAFF
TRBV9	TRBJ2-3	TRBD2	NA	TGTGCCAGCAGCTCTGGACTAGGGTCAGATACGCAGTATTTT	CASSSGLGSDTQYF
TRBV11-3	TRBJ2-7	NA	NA	TGTGCCAGCAGCTTAGAGGTGGGCGAGCAGTACTTC	CASSLEVGEQYF
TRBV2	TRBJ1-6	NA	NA	TGTGCCACCCAGGGAACAAATTCCTATAATTCACCCCTCCACTTT	CATQGTNSYNSPLHF
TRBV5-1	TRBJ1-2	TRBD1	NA	TGCGCCAGCAGCTCCGGGACAGTCTACGACTATGGCTACACCTTC	CASSSGTVYDYGYTF
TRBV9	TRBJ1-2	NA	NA	TGTGCCAGCAGCGCCTCGACGGGGGCGTATGGCTACACCTTC	CASSASTGAYGYTF
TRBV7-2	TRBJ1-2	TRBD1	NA	TGTGCCAGCAGCTCAATTACGACCGGGACAGGGAAAGGCTACACCTTC	CASSSITTGTGKGYTF
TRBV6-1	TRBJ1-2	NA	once	TGTGCCAGCCTCCCCTCGGGGATAACTCAATATGGCTACACCTTC	CASLPSGITQYGYTF
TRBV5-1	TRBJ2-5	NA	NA	TGCGCCAGCGCGGCCCCAGGCAGGGAAACCGAGACCCAGTACTTC	CASAAPGRETETQYF
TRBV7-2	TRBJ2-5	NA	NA	TGTGCCAGCAGCCGATATTTTAGCCCGGGTATCCAAGAGACCCAGTACTTC	CASSRYFSPGIQETQYF
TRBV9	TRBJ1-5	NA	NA	TGTGCCAGCAGCCCCTTCGGCGATCAGCCCCAGCATTTT	CASSPFGDQPQHF
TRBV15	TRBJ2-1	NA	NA	TGTGCCACCAGTTTGGGGAGTAACTCCTACAATGAGCAGTTCTTC	CATSLGSNSYNEQFF
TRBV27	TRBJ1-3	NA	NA	TGTGCCAGCAGTTTGGCTCTTGGAAACACCATATATTTT	CASSLALGNTIYF
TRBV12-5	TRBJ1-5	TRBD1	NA	TGTGCTAGTGGTCCGGGGGACAGTAGCAATCAGCCCCAGCATTTT	CASGPGDSSNQPQHF
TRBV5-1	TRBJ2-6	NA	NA	TGCGCCAGCAGCTTGGACTCTGGGGCCAACGTCCTGACTTTC	CASSLDSGANVLTF
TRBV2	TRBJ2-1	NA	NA	TGTGCCAGCTGCCTCCGGAGGACGGCGGGTGAGCAGTTCTTC	CASCLRRTAGEQFF
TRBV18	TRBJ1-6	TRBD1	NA	TGTGCCAGCTCACCATCTTACAGGGGAAATTCACCCCTCCACTTT	CASSPSYRGNSPLHF
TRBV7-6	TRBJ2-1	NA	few	TGTGCCAGCAGCCCCTCCAATGGGGCTTGGAACAATGAGCAGTTCTTC	CASSPSNGAWNNEQFF
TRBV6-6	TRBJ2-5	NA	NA	TGTGCCAGCATTCCAGGGGAGTGGGAGACCCAGTACTTC	CASIPGEWETQYF
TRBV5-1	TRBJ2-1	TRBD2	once	TGCGCCAGCAGTCGGAGGACTAGCGGGGGCTCAAATGAGCAGTTCTTC	CASSRRTSGGSNEQFF
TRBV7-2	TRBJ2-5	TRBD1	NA	TGTGCCAGCACCCTAGGGGGCGTAGAGACCCAGTACTTC	CASTLGGVETQYF
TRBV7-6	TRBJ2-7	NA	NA	TGTGCCAGCAGCCCAGGGCCGGGACCCATGGTAACCGAGCAGTACTTC	CASSPGPGPMVTEQYF
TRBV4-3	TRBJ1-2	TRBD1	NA	TGCGCCAGCAGCCACGACAGGGTACTTTATGGCTACACCTTC	CASSHDRVLYGYTF
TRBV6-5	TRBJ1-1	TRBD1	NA	TGTGCCAGCAGTTACCCCCGGGACAGGGCTGAAGCTTTCTTT	CASSYPRDRAEAFF
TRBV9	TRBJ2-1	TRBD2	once	TGTGCCAGCAGCCAGAGGGCGGGGGGTCCCTACAATGAGCAGTTCTTC	CASSQRAGGPYNEQFF
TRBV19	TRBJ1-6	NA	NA	TGTGCCAGTAGTATGAGGGGGAGCTCCTATAATTCACCCCTCCACTTT	CASSMRGSSYNSPLHF